One and the same sample provided the 17 T cell receptor beta chains below, sequenced in a study of CD8 T cells in ankylosing spondylitis. A single record per CDR3 protein comes from TCRdb applying MiXCR to the 5' RACE reads. The data hold more than 150,000 distinct CDR3 sequences, with 15% to 20% observed a single time. Sequencing was carried out using blood, either unsorted or a sorted T cell fraction (not recorded which). These receptors were collected from a male donor aged 10 to 35 with ankylosing spondylitis or in good health (not recorded which).

This clonotype was seen ten or more times. The V and J genes are TRBV5-1 and TRBJ2-3; D gene unclear. This CDR3 region has 13 residues. The germline V gene encodes CDR1 SGHRS and CDR2 YFSETQ. Trimming removed 0 bases from V and 5 bases from J, with 7 bases in between. DNA of the CDR3: TGCGCCAGCAGCTTGGGCCTCGGAGATACGCAGTATTTT. This encodes CASSLGLGDTQYF.

This clonotype was observed at least ten times. This chain links TRBV10-3 with TRBJ2-7, with no clear D. V was shortened by 4 bases and J by 3 bases, with 10 bases between the two germline ends. The CDR3 length is 13 residues. CDR1 is ENHRY, CDR2 SYGVKD, per germline. CDR3 bases: TGTGCCATCAGTGGATTCTATTACTACGAGCAGTACTTC. Translation gives CAISGFYYYEQYF.

At least ten counts were recorded for this clonotype. The chain uses TRBV18 and TRBJ1-2; no clear D. Germline CDR1 reads KGHSH; CDR2 reads LQKENI. V shed 3 bases and J shed 2 bases, with 7 bases lying between them. This CDR3 is 13 amino acids long. CDR3 loop: CASSPRGNYGYTF. CDR3 nucleotides: TGTGCCAGCTCACCCAGAGGGAACTATGGCTACACCTTC.

This clonotype showed up many times. This rearrangement joins TRBV12-3 or TRBV12-4 to TRBJ2-5; D gene unclear. V lost 2 bases to trimming and J lost 4 bases, with 5 bases between them. The CDR3 has 12 amino acids. In DNA form, the CDR3 reads TGTGCCAGCAGTTTAAGGGCAGAGACCCAGTACTTC. Its protein is CASSLRAETQYF.

This clonotype was seen many times. This sequence joins TRBV7-6 and TRBJ2-7; TRBD1 matches at 7 bases. The V gene's germline CDR1 is SGHVS and CDR2 FNYEAQ. The CDR3 runs 16 residues. Trimming at V came to 3 bases and at J to 0 bases, leaving 8 bases not matched to a gene. The CDR3 DNA follows: TGTGCCAGCAGCTTCTTCCCCAGGGGGAGCTCCTACGAGCAGTACTTC. Protein sequence: CASSFFPRGSSYEQYF.

V gene TRBV30 combines with J gene TRBJ2-5; 8 nucleotides line up with TRBD2. Germline V lookup: CDR1 GTSNPN, CDR2 SVGIG (reference sequence). Trimming took 3 bases from V and 5 from J; bases not matched to a gene: 8. CDR3 length: 14 residues. DNA for the CDR3: TGTGCCTGGAGAGTGGCGGGAGGTGGGGAGACCCAGTACTTC. Translating gives CAWRVAGGGETQYF.

The sample holds many counts of this clonotype. The chain combines TRBV6-5 with TRBJ2-1, with TRBD2 as a possible D gene (5 bases). The CDR3 is made up of 15 amino acids. Germline V gene lookup returns CDR1 MNHEY and CDR2 SVGAGI. The V end was cut by 2 bases, the J end by 3 bases, with 11 bases between. The CDR3 region is CASSYRSGGYNEQFF. CDR3 nucleotides: TGTGCCAGCAGTTACAGAAGCGGCGGCTACAATGAGCAGTTCTTC.

This clonotype was observed many times. The CDR3: CASSADSPLHF. The CDR3, as DNA: TGTGCCAGCAGCGCAGATTCACCCCTCCACTTT. This sequence joins TRBV7-2 and TRBJ1-6, with D uncertain. This CDR3 is 11 amino acids long. Trimming took off 5 bases at V and 8 bases at J, with 4 bases between the two ends. Germline V lookup: CDR1 SGHTA, CDR2 FQGNSA.

This clonotype was seen at least ten times. The gene calls are TRBV30 and TRBJ1-2; TRBD1 matches at 8 bases. Germline lookup yields CDR1 GTSNPN and CDR2 SVGIG (reference sequence). This CDR3 is 14 amino acids long. J was trimmed by 0 bases and V by 3 bases; bases with no gene match: 3. Here the CDR3 DNA reads TGTGCCTGGAGGAGACAGGGGACTAACTATGGCTACACCTTC. It specifies CAWRRQGTNYGYTF.

This clonotype was observed many times. The V gene is TRBV7-9, the J gene TRBJ2-3, with 12 bases aligning to TRBD2. The ends lost 6 bases at V and 0 bases at J; junction bases unmatched: 10. The CDR3 has 18 residues. The V gene's germline CDR1 is SEHNR and CDR2 FQNEAQ (reference sequence). CDR3 bases: TGTGCCAGCAGGCGAACTACCGGGACTAGCGGGAGCACAGATACGCAGTATTTT. The encoded protein is CASRRTTGTSGSTDTQYF.

The chain uses TRBV5-4 and TRBJ2-1, with D tentatively TRBD1 or TRBD2 (6 bases each). The CDR3 totals 17 residues. Germline V gene lookup returns CDR1 SGHNT and CDR2 YYREEE (reference sequence). V lost 4 bases, J lost 0 bases, and 17 bases lay in between. CDR3 DNA: TGTGCCAGCAGCCTCGGTGGGGGGCGGAGCTCCTACAATGAGCAGTTCTTC. Encoded protein: CASSLGGGRSSYNEQFF.

This clonotype occurred many times. The J gene is TRBJ2-6, the V gene TRBV12-3 or TRBV12-4; unclear D gene. This CDR3 comprises 16 residues. The V end lost 5 bases, the J end lost 0 bases, and 11 bases lay between the germline ends. The CDR3 reads CASSPARGSGANVLTF. The CDR3 nucleotides read TGTGCCAGCAGTCCTGCTCGCGGCTCTGGGGCCAACGTCCTGACTTTC.

Many counts were recorded for this clonotype. The CDR3 loop is CASSSTGNGYTF. The CDR3, as DNA: TGTGCCAGCAGCTCAACAGGGAATGGCTACACCTTC. The chain joins TRBV13 to TRBJ1-2; perhaps TRBD1 as D (6 bases). CDR1 and CDR2 from the germline V gene are PRHDT and FYEKMQ (reference sequence). The CDR3 consists of 12 residues. V shed 4 bases and J shed 6 bases, with 9 bases lying between them.

The chain has TRBV28 and TRBJ1-2; D is undetermined. The germline V gene encodes CDR1 MDHEN and CDR2 SYDVKM. The CDR3 spans 14 residues. Deletions cut 6 bases from V and 3 bases from J, with 14 bases between. CDR3 coding DNA: TGTGCCAGCAGACTCCTTGGACGGCACTATGGCTACACCTTC. Translating it yields CASRLLGRHYGYTF.

This clonotype was recorded a few times. The CDR3 DNA is TGTGCCAGCAGCTTAGATTCCCGGCAGGGCTCCCATGAGCAGTTCTTC. Residues: CASSLDSRQGSHEQFF. The chain is built from TRBV11-2 and TRBJ2-1; possibly TRBD1 for D (5 bases). Germline assignment: CDR1 SGHAT and CDR2 FQNNGV. The CDR3 has 16 amino acids. Deletions cut 0 bases from V and 8 bases from J, with 17 bases between.

A single count supports this clonotype. This chain connects TRBV20-1 to TRBJ2-1; TRBD2 agrees at 16 bases. The CDR3 loop spans 16 amino acids. The V gene end was trimmed by 6 bases and the J gene end by 4 bases; junction bases not matched to a gene: 6. Germline CDR1 reads DFQATT; CDR2 reads SNEGSKA (reference sequence). The CDR3 DNA is TGCAGTGCCCGAGAGGGACTAGCGGGAGGGTACAATGAGCAGTTCTTC. Its translation: CSAREGLAGGYNEQFF.

This clonotype was seen repeatedly, ten times or more. The chain has TRBV6-8 and TRBJ2-2, with D perhaps matching TRBD2 (6 bases). This CDR3 spans 16 amino acids. V dropped 5 bases and J dropped 3 bases, with 16 bases sitting between them. Germline CDR1 and CDR2: MNHGY and SAAAGT. This CDR3 is CASSPPGLAHTGELFF. The CDR3 DNA follows: TGTGCCAGCAGTCCCCCGGGACTGGCTCACACCGGGGAGCTGTTTTTT.